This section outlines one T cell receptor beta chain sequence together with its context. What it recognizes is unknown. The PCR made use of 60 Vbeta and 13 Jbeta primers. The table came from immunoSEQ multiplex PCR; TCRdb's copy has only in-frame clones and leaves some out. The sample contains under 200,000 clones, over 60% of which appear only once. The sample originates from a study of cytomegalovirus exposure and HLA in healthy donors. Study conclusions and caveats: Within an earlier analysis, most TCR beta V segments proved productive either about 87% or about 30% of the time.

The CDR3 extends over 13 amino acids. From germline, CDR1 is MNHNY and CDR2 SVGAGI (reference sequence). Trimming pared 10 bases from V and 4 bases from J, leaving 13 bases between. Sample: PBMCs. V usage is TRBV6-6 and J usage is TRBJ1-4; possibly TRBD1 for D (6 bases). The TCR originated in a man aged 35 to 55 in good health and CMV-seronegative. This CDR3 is CATADRNNEKLFF. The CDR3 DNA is TGTGCCACCGCAGACAGGAATAATGAAAAACTGTTTTTT.